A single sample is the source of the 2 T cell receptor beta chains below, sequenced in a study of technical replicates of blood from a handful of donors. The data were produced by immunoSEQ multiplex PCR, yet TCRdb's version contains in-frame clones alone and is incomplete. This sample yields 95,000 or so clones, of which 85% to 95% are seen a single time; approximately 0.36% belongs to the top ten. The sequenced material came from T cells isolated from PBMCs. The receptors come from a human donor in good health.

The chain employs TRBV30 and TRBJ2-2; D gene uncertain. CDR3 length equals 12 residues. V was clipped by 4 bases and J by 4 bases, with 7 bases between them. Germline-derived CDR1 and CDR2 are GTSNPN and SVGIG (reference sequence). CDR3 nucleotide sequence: TGTGCCTGGACAGTTGGCACCGGGGAGCTGTTTTTT. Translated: CAWTVGTGELFF.

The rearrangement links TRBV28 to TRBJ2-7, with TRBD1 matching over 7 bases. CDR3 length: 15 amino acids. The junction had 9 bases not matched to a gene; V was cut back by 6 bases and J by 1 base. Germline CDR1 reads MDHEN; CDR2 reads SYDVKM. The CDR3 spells CASRDQGTVSYEQYF. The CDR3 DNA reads TGTGCCAGCAGAGATCAGGGGACAGTTTCCTACGAGCAGTACTTC.